Listed below are T cell receptor beta chains from one sample, sequenced in a study of cytomegalovirus exposure and HLA in healthy donors. Repertoires were generated with immunoSEQ multiplex PCR, while TCRdb's copy carries only in-frame clones and drops some. The repertoire holds about 300,000 clones, with over 75% as singletons. Sequenced material: PBMCs. The receptors come from a woman between 18 and 29 years old in good health and CMV-seronegative. The CDR3 runs from the conserved cysteine through the conserved F or W. Each record gives: D gene, clone size, J gene, CDR3 length, V gene, CDR3 protein, CDR3 DNA. D genes are given only for firm matches. The size entry is marked missing in some rows and otherwise reads once, few, many or a size class.

>NA|NA|TRBJ2-7|17|TRBV18
CASSPRPPAGLPYEQYF
TGTGCCAGCTCACCCCGCCCTCCGGCGGGTTTACCCTACGAGCAGTACTTC
>NA|NA|TRBJ2-7|14|TRBV9
CASSVGGDTYEQYF
TGTGCCAGCAGCGTAGGGGGAGACACCTACGAGCAGTACTTC
>NA|NA|TRBJ2-1|14|TRBV10-3
CAIRDSVHLNEQFF
TGTGCCATCAGGGACAGTGTTCACCTCAATGAGCAGTTCTTC
>TRBD1|NA|TRBJ2-7|11|TRBV20-1
CSAGDSYEQYF
TGCAGTGCTGGGGACAGCTACGAGCAGTACTTC
>NA|NA|TRBJ1-1|15|TRBV11-2
CASSPGGWVDTEAFF
TGTGCCAGCAGTCCGGGGGGCTGGGTGGACACTGAAGCTTTCTTT
>NA|NA|TRBJ2-6|17|TRBV11-3
CASSLTGRNAGANVLTF
TGTGCCAGCAGCTTGACAGGGAGGAATGCCGGGGCCAACGTCCTGACTTTC
>NA|NA|TRBJ1-2|12|TRBV7-9
CASSLASYGYTF
TGTGCCAGCAGCTTAGCGAGCTATGGCTACACCTTC
>NA|NA|TRBJ2-7|15|TRBV12-5
CASGLYSGRPYEQYF
TGTGCTAGTGGTTTGTATAGCGGCAGACCCTACGAGCAGTACTTC
>NA|NA|TRBJ1-2|14|TRBV28
CASSPRQVQLGYTF
TGTGCCAGCAGTCCCCGACAGGTTCAACTGGGCTACACCTTC
>NA|NA|TRBJ2-1|14|TRBV10-1
CASSESPLQNEQFF
TGCGCCAGCAGTGAGTCGCCCTTACAGAATGAGCAGTTCTTC
>NA|NA|TRBJ2-1|16|TRBV5-1
CASSDESGSSYNEQFF
TGCGCCAGCAGCGATGAGAGCGGAAGCTCCTACAATGAGCAGTTCTTC
>TRBD1|few|TRBJ1-5|14|TRBV28
CASSHRGYNQPQHF
TGTGCCAGCAGCCACAGGGGGTACAATCAGCCCCAGCATTTT
>NA|NA|TRBJ2-7|13|TRBV6-5
CASSQVPGYEQYF
TGTGCCAGCAGTCAAGTACCGGGCTACGAGCAGTACTTC
>NA|NA|TRBJ2-7|11|TRBV4-1
CASTLFYEQYF
TGCGCCAGCACCCTCTTTTACGAGCAGTACTTC
>NA|NA|TRBJ1-2|14|TRBV11-2
CASSLTDGGEGYTF
TGTGCCAGCAGCTTGACCGACGGCGGTGAGGGCTACACCTTC
>TRBD2|many|TRBJ2-7|17|TRBV5-1
CASSPGLAGGPNYEQYF
TGCGCCAGCAGCCCGGGACTAGCGGGAGGCCCCAACTACGAGCAGTACTTC
>NA|NA|TRBJ2-3|15|TRBV6-4
CASSATIGGVDTQYF
TGTGCCAGCAGTGCTACGATAGGCGGGGTTGATACGCAGTATTTT
>TRBD1|NA|TRBJ1-5|15|TRBV7-2
CASSPGTGGNQPQHF
TGTGCCAGCAGCCCAGGGACAGGGGGCAATCAGCCCCAGCATTTT
>NA|NA|TRBJ2-7|12|TRBV18
CASSPPVGGLYF
TGTGCCAGCTCACCACCAGTCGGGGGGCTCTACTTC
>NA|NA|TRBJ2-7|14|TRBV19
CASSISGSSYEQYF
TGTGCCAGTAGTATCTCCGGGAGCTCCTACGAGCAGTACTTC
>TRBD2|once|TRBJ2-3|16|TRBV5-6
CASSGTSGRRTDTQYF
TGTGCCAGCAGCGGGACTAGCGGGAGGAGGACAGATACGCAGTATTTT
>TRBD2|NA|TRBJ2-5|17|TRBV5-1
CASSPTAGRLMRETQYF
TGCGCCAGCAGCCCAACAGCGGGGAGGTTGATGAGAGAGACCCAGTACTTC
>NA|NA|TRBJ2-7|13|TRBV6-1
CASSSEGGYEQYF
TGTGCCAGCAGTTCTGAGGGGGGGTACGAGCAGTACTTC
>TRBD2|NA|TRBJ2-7|16|TRBV4-1
CASSQEPGLAGAEQYF
TGCGCCAGCAGCCAAGAACCCGGGCTAGCGGGAGCCGAGCAGTACTTC
>NA|once|TRBJ2-1|17|TRBV4-1
CASSQVMAAVSYNEQFF
TGCGCCAGCAGCCAAGTTATGGCGGCTGTTTCCTACAATGAGCAGTTCTTC
>TRBD1|NA|TRBJ1-6|17|TRBV30
CAWSVLRQGYYNSPLHF
TGTGCCTGGAGTGTTCTCCGACAGGGATACTATAATTCACCCCTCCACTTT
>TRBD2|once|TRBJ2-7|17|TRBV4-3
CASSLGLDGTSSYEQYF
TGCGCCAGCAGCCTTGGACTCGACGGGACTAGTTCGTACGAGCAGTACTTC
>NA|NA|TRBJ2-7|14|TRBV28
CASSLGGFGGEQYF
TGTGCCAGCAGTTTAGGGGGGTTTGGAGGGGAGCAGTACTTC
>NA|NA|TRBJ1-4|18|TRBV7-9
CASRAIKWGLPTNEKLFF
TGTGCCAGCAGGGCGATTAAATGGGGACTCCCAACTAATGAAAAACTGTTTTTT
>TRBD1|NA|TRBJ1-2|13|TRBV28
CASKDGQGYGYTF
TGTGCCAGCAAGGACGGACAGGGGTATGGCTACACCTTC
>NA|NA|TRBJ1-1|13|TRBV5-1
CASSARPEGEAFF
TGCGCCAGCAGCGCCCGCCCAGAGGGTGAAGCTTTCTTT
>TRBD2|NA|TRBJ2-1|15|TRBV18
CASSPRGGVYNEQFF
TGTGCCAGCTCACCCCGGGGAGGGGTCTACAATGAGCAGTTCTTC
>NA|NA|TRBJ2-2|14|TRBV28
CASRPGQNTGELFF
TGTGCCAGCAGACCGGGACAAAACACCGGGGAGCTGTTTTTT
>TRBD1|NA|TRBJ2-1|14|TRBV6-1
CASSGRQGKTEQFF
TGTGCCAGCAGTGGGAGACAGGGGAAGACTGAGCAGTTCTTC
>TRBD1|few|TRBJ1-1|13|TRBV5-1
CASRGTANTEAFF
TGCGCCAGCAGGGGGACAGCTAACACTGAAGCTTTCTTT
>NA|once|TRBJ2-1|15|TRBV28
CASSLAGLLMNEQFF
TGTGCCAGCAGCCTGGCAGGACTGCTAATGAATGAGCAGTTCTTC
>TRBD2|NA|TRBJ2-1|14|TRBV28
CASSLLAGEEEQFF
TGTGCCAGCAGTTTACTAGCGGGGGAGGAGGAGCAGTTCTTC
>NA|NA|TRBJ2-5|14|TRBV28
CASSGGATQETQYF
TGTGCCAGCAGTGGGGGGGCTACCCAAGAGACCCAGTACTTC
>TRBD1|NA|TRBJ1-1|13|TRBV6-5
CASSYAGGDGAFF
TGTGCCAGCAGTTACGCAGGGGGCGATGGAGCTTTCTTT
>NA|NA|TRBJ1-1|14|TRBV28
CASSGSGFDTEAFF
TGTGCCAGCAGTGGATCAGGGTTTGACACTGAAGCTTTCTTT
>NA|NA|TRBJ2-2|16|TRBV7-9
CASSPPWQGNTGELFF
TGTGCCAGCAGCCCCCCGTGGCAGGGCAACACCGGGGAGCTGTTTTTT
>NA|NA|TRBJ1-1|13|TRBV6-5
CASSWSRYTEAFF
TGTGCCAGCAGTTGGAGCAGATACACTGAAGCTTTCTTT
>NA|NA|TRBJ1-2|13|TRBV6-5
CASSPRGLDGYTF
TGTGCCAGCAGCCCACGTGGGCTCGATGGCTACACCTTC
>NA|NA|TRBJ1-1|15|TRBV5-6
CASSDWTDSNTEAFF
TGTGCCAGCAGCGATTGGACAGACTCGAACACTGAAGCTTTCTTT
>NA|NA|TRBJ2-2|13|TRBV5-6
CASRGRRTGELFF
TGTGCCAGCAGGGGGAGAAGGACCGGGGAGCTGTTTTTT